This T cell receptor beta chain is drawn from a study of T cells expressing NK-cell markers. Study details: Sorted CD3+CD56-NKG2C+, CD3+CD56+NKG2C- and CD3+CD56+NKG2C+ T cells were the source of the TCR beta repertoires.

As for this clonotype: Its antigen is unknown.

General study findings and limits: There were a handful of donors in whom these clonotypes also led the CD3+CD56-NKG2C+ fraction. The share of CD8+ T cells held by dominant NKG2C+ clonotypes was about 1.0-7.5% in over 5 donors.

UMI-tagged 5'RACE template switching yielded the TCR beta cDNA. From the 5' RACE reads, TCRdb lists one entry per CDR3 protein and no DNA. The sample holds some 460,000 distinct CDR3 sequences. The CDR3 runs to 15 residues. CDR1 is KGHDR and CDR2 is SFDVKD in the germline V gene. The receptor was derived from a woman aged 45-60 years in good health. The sequenced material came from blood T cells: a sorted CD56 or NKG2C T cell subset, CD4+ or CD8+ T cells, or bulk PBMC T cells (not recorded which). The chain carries TRBV24-1 and TRBJ2-1. The CDR3 region is CATSDLQGSYNEQFF.